This entry concerns a single T cell receptor beta chain. V dropped 5 bases and J dropped 5; count of bases not matched to a gene: 8. The CDR3 spans 16 residues. Germline V gives CDR1 LNHNV, CDR2 YYDKDF (reference sequence). This sample is part of a study of T cells in Graves' hyperthyroidism and ophthalmopathy. Exclusion criteria comprised uncontrolled infection, other autoimmune disease, pregnancy or lactation. It was at first hyperthyroidism diagnosis, before any ophthalmopathy symptoms, that the blood sample was taken. The source of the PBMCs was around 10 ml of fresh peripheral blood. Researchers took RNA transcripts and amplified the TCR beta CDR3 regions from them. Initially, a first-round RT-PCR of the TCR CDR3 employed the HTBI primer set. TCRdb reprocessed the multiplex PCR reads with MiXCR, giving one entry per CDR3 protein. The sample holds 130,000 to 150,000 distinct CDR3 sequences; around 20% are singletons and the top ten take roughly 73%.

The chain joins TRBV15 to TRBJ2-1; TRBD2 aligns across 11 bases. The receptor comes from a woman in her fifties or sixties with Graves' hyperthyroidism that later progressed to Graves' ophthalmopathy. The source material was blood. CDR3 sequence reads: CATSSRPSGRHNEQFF. CDR3 coding DNA: TGTGCCACCAGCTCAAGGCCTAGCGGGAGGCACAATGAGCAGTTCTTC.